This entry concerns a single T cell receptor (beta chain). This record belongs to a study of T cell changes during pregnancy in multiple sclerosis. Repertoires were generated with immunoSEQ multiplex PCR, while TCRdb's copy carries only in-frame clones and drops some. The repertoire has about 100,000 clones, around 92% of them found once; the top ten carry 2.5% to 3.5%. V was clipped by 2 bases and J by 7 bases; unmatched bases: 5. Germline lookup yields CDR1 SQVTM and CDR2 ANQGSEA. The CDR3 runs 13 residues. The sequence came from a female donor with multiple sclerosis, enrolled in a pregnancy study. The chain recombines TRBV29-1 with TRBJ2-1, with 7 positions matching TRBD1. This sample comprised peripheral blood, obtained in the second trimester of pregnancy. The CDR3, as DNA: TGCAGCGTTGAACCGACAGGGTTAAATGAGCAGTTCTTC. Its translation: CSVEPTGLNEQFF.